This TCR beta chain was captured in a study of cytomegalovirus exposure and HLA in healthy donors. CDR1 GTSNPN and CDR2 SVGIG come from the germline V gene (reference sequence). The CDR3 loop spans 11 amino acids. PCR involved 60 Vbeta and 13 Jbeta primers. Data came from immunoSEQ multiplex PCR; TCRdb stores just in-frame clones and leaves some out. The repertoire includes more than 150,000 clones, 80% to 90% of them detected once, and around 1.2% sits in the top ten. Sequencing was carried out using PBMCs. The chain carries TRBV30 and TRBJ2-7; 7 bases match TRBD2. The clonotype originates from a girl aged 2 to 9 in good health and CMV-seropositive. The chain's CDR3 is CVGSGGYEQYF. Written as DNA, the CDR3 is TGTGTTGGATCGGGGGGTTACGAGCAGTACTTC.